These T cell receptor beta chains were read from a single sample in a study of blood T cell repertoires in COVID-19. Here immunoSEQ multiplex PCR was the method, and the copy in TCRdb shows in-frame clones only, minus some. This repertoire shows about 220,000 clones, more than 75% found once; its top ten account for approximately 2.6%. The source material was peripheral blood. Receptors were obtained from a man aged 50 to 60 who had recovered from COVID-19. CDR3s include the opening cysteine and the closing phenylalanine or tryptophan. A D gene is named only where the DNA matches it firmly. Clone sizes are given selectively: once, few, many, or a class where the clone is expanded.

DNA | CDR3 | size | J | V | D
TGTGCCAGCAGTTTACAGGGTTTCTCTGGAAACACCATATATTTT | CASSLQGFSGNTIYF | . | TRBJ1-3 | TRBV27 | .
TGCGCCAGCAGCCAAGGGGGCCAGGGGACCTACGAGCAGTACTTC | CASSQGGQGTYEQYF | . | TRBJ2-7 | TRBV4-1 | .
TGTGCCAGCAGTGAGTACAGCTTGGGGAGCTCTGGGGCCAACGTCCTGACTTTC | CASSEYSLGSSGANVLTF | . | TRBJ2-6 | TRBV2 | .
TGTGCCAGCAGCTCACATCGAAACTATGGCTACACCTTC | CASSSHRNYGYTF | . | TRBJ1-2 | TRBV6-2/TRBV6-3 | .
TGTGCCAGCAGCGGACTCAGCGGGCCCCAAGAGACCCAGTACTTC | CASSGLSGPQETQYF | . | TRBJ2-5 | TRBV7-9 | .
TGTGCCAGCTCAGACGGGGTGGGCTATGGCTACACCTTC | CASSDGVGYGYTF | . | TRBJ1-2 | TRBV18 | .
TGTGCCAGCAGCCTCCAGGCGGGGGAGGACAATTCACCCCTCCACTTT | CASSLQAGEDNSPLHF | . | TRBJ1-6 | TRBV7-9 | .
TGTGCCAGCAGTTACTCGGGGACAGGGGGCCCTGAAGCTTTCTTT | CASSYSGTGGPEAFF | . | TRBJ1-1 | TRBV6-6 | TRBD1
TGTGCCAGCAGCTTCGGGACAGGGTATGAAAAACTGTTTTTT | CASSFGTGYEKLFF | once | TRBJ1-4 | TRBV11-2 | TRBD1
TGTGCCAGCAGTTTTGGGAGGAACTATGGCTACACCTTC | CASSFGRNYGYTF | . | TRBJ1-2 | TRBV28 | .
TGTGCCCAGGTCCCGGGGAGGGCTTTCTTT | CAQVPGRAFF | . | TRBJ1-1 | TRBV21-1 | .
TGCAGCGTTGAGATAGGCGGGAGGGTCCTCTCCTACAATGAGCAGTTCTTC | CSVEIGGRVLSYNEQFF | . | TRBJ2-1 | TRBV29-1 | TRBD2
TGTGCCAGCAGTTACTCGGGCGGGCGCAATCAGCCCCAGCATTTT | CASSYSGGRNQPQHF | . | TRBJ1-5 | TRBV6-5 | .
TGTGCCAGCAGCTCCCCCAGGACTAGCGTGAACACCGGGGAGCTGTTTTTT | CASSSPRTSVNTGELFF | . | TRBJ2-2 | TRBV11-2 | TRBD2
TGTGCCAGCAGTAAAACTAACAGCAATCAGCCCCAGCATTTT | CASSKTNSNQPQHF | once | TRBJ1-5 | TRBV6-6 | .
TGTGCCAGCTCACCGTACAGGCACTCTGGGGCCAACGTCCTGACTTTC | CASSPYRHSGANVLTF | . | TRBJ2-6 | TRBV18 | .
TGTGCCAGCACCTCCCCGGGTCTCGGCGAGCAGTACTTC | CASTSPGLGEQYF | . | TRBJ2-7 | TRBV13 | .
TGTGCCAGCAAGCCTCAATCCCAGACAGGGAAGAACACTGAAGCTTTCTTT | CASKPQSQTGKNTEAFF | once | TRBJ1-1 | TRBV28 | TRBD1
TGTGCCAGCACCTTAACACGTATGAACACTGAAGCTTTCTTT | CASTLTRMNTEAFF | . | TRBJ1-1 | TRBV7-8 | .
TGTGCCAGCACCTCACCGGGGGGGAACTACGAGCAGTACTTC | CASTSPGGNYEQYF | . | TRBJ2-7 | TRBV7-9 | TRBD2
TGTGCCAGCAGCTTTGCGTACTGGTGGGAGGATACGCAGTATTTT | CASSFAYWWEDTQYF | . | TRBJ2-3 | TRBV12-1 | .
TGTGCCAGCAGACTGGGACAGCATAATTCACCCCTCCACTTT | CASRLGQHNSPLHF | . | TRBJ1-6 | TRBV13 | TRBD1
TGTGCCACCCAGACTAGCGGGAGAGGTGATACGCAGTATTTT | CATQTSGRGDTQYF | once | TRBJ2-3 | TRBV24-1 | TRBD2
TGTGCCAGTAGTATAGTTGCGATGTTTGAAACTGAAGCTTTCTTT | CASSIVAMFETEAFF | . | TRBJ1-1 | TRBV19 | .
TGTGCCAGCAGCAAAAACCCACCTGTAGCGGGAGAGACCCAGTACTTC | CASSKNPPVAGETQYF | . | TRBJ2-5 | TRBV21-1 | .
TGTGCCAGCAGCCAAGGTTTTGGACAGGGGGATTCACCCCTCCACTTT | CASSQGFGQGDSPLHF | many | TRBJ1-6 | TRBV4-2 | TRBD1
TGTGCCAGCACGACAGGGCGGAACACTGAAGCTTTCTTT | CASTTGRNTEAFF | . | TRBJ1-1 | TRBV18 | TRBD1
TGTGCCAGCAGTTTAGTGGTACCCAGCGGGGCCTCTTGGCCCTACAATGAGCAGTTCTTC | CASSLVVPSGASWPYNEQFF | . | TRBJ2-1 | TRBV27 | TRBD2
TGTGCCAGCAGTTTGGGTCAGGGTACAACTGAAGCTTTCTTT | CASSLGQGTTEAFF | . | TRBJ1-1 | TRBV28 | .
TGTGCCAGCAGTCTAGCGGGAGGCCCCTACAATGAGCAGTTCTTC | CASSLAGGPYNEQFF | once | TRBJ2-1 | TRBV28 | TRBD2
TGTGCCGCCCGAAGCGGCAGCTCTGGAAACACCATATATTTT | CAARSGSSGNTIYF | . | TRBJ1-3 | TRBV19 | .
TGTGCCAGCAGCTTAGTTAGCGGGAGTATCAGCGAGCAGTTCTTC | CASSLVSGSISEQFF | . | TRBJ2-1 | TRBV7-7 | TRBD2
TGTGCCAGCAGCTTTGGGGGGTCTGGCTACACCTTC | CASSFGGSGYTF | . | TRBJ1-2 | TRBV11-2 | .
TGCGCCAGCAGCCAAGATCGAGGCACCGGGACTAGCGGGAGGCCCTACAATGAGCAGTTCTTC | CASSQDRGTGTSGRPYNEQFF | once | TRBJ2-1 | TRBV4-1 | TRBD2
TGTGCCAGCAGTGTAATAGCGGGAGGGCCGGGGTACGAGCAGTACTTC | CASSVIAGGPGYEQYF | . | TRBJ2-7 | TRBV27 | TRBD2
TGTGCCAGCATCCGTCCACCGGGACAGGGGAACACTGAAGCTTTCTTT | CASIRPPGQGNTEAFF | . | TRBJ1-1 | TRBV28 | TRBD1
TGTGCCAGCAGTCCGACAGGCCTCTCCTACAATGAGCAGTTCTTC | CASSPTGLSYNEQFF | once | TRBJ2-1 | TRBV6-5 | .
TGTGCCAGCGACACAGGGGTAGGGAGCACTGAAGCTTTCTTT | CASDTGVGSTEAFF | . | TRBJ1-1 | TRBV2 | TRBD1